The 20 T cell receptor beta chains below were found in one sample sequenced in a study of long-term antiretroviral therapy in people with HIV. Survey-level immunoSEQ v3.0 assays were run. TCRdb's copy holds only in-frame clones and misses some; the assay was immunoSEQ multiplex PCR. The profile shows about 30,000 clones, approximately 81% of them singletons. The sample consisted of unsorted PBMCs, taken 2.8 years before starting antiretroviral therapy. These receptor sequences come from a woman in her 30s with HIV.

V is TRBV10-2 and J is TRBJ2-1, with 15 positions matching TRBD2. The junction had 7 bases not matched to a gene; V was cut back by 10 bases and J by 6 bases. CDR1 and CDR2 from the germline V gene are WSHSY and SAAADI. CDR3 size: 15 residues. Here the CDR3 DNA reads TGCGCCACACGGACTAGCGGGGGGGCGGGCAATGAGCAGTTCTTC. Amino acids: CATRTSGGAGNEQFF.

The chain recombines TRBV19 with TRBJ2-3; 14 nucleotides line up with TRBD2. V lost 5 bases and J lost 6; bases outside the gene matches: 19. The germline gives CDR1 LNHDA, CDR2 SQIVND (reference sequence). The CDR3 is made up of 20 amino acids. The CDR3 protein is CASSLGLAGGLLISADTQYF. Written as DNA, the CDR3 is TGTGCCAGTAGTCTCGGACTAGCGGGGGGACTATTGATAAGTGCGGATACGCAGTATTTT. The full variable domain, rest sourced from reference TRBV19 and TRBJ2-3, is DGGITQSPKYLFRKEGQNVTLSCEQNLNHDAMYWYRQDPGQGLRLIYYSQIVNDFQKGDIAEGYSVSREKKESFPLTVTSAQKNPTAFYLCASSLGLAGGLLISADTQYFGPGTRLTVL.

The chain employs TRBV7-8 and TRBJ2-7, with 8 positions matching TRBD1. This CDR3 comprises 13 residues. J lost 4 bases, V lost 5 bases, and 4 bases had no gene match. From germline, CDR1 is SGHVS and CDR2 FQNEAQ. Here the CDR3 DNA reads TGTGCCAGCAGCCCGCGGACAGGGTACGAGCAGTACGTC. It codes for CASSPRTGYEQYV.

The chain carries TRBV6-1 and TRBJ2-3; 10 nucleotides agree with TRBD1. The CDR3 runs 15 residues. V was pared by 6 bases and J by 2 bases, with 5 bases of the junction left unmatched. Per germline, CDR1 MNHNS and CDR2 SASEGT. The CDR3 is CASSAGTGDTDTQYF. Written as DNA, the CDR3 is TGTGCCAGCAGCGCCGGGACAGGGGACACAGATACGCAGTATTTT.

V usage is TRBV7-2 and J usage is TRBJ1-1; TRBD1 might be the D (5 bases). Germline lookup yields CDR1 SGHTA and CDR2 FQGNSA. The length of the CDR3 is 16 residues. V shed 3 bases and J shed 4 bases, with 18 bases lying between them. CDR3 DNA: TGTGCCAGCAGCTTGGCCGGGACGGGCTTGGGCACTGAAGCTTTCTTT. Protein: CASSLAGTGLGTEAFF.

CDR3 nucleotides: TGTGCCAGCGACCAAGGAGGCAATCAGCCCCAGCATTTT. It is translated as CASDQGGNQPQHF. This chain links TRBV2 with TRBJ1-5; D is uncertain. Deletions cut 8 bases from V and 2 bases from J, with 10 bases between. The CDR3 is made up of 13 amino acids. Germline V gene lookup returns CDR1 SNHLY and CDR2 FYNNEI.

This clone was observed a single time. The V call is TRBV30, the J call TRBJ1-2; D gene ambiguous. CDR3 length equals 15 residues. Germline lookup yields CDR1 GTSNPN and CDR2 SVGIG (reference sequence). V dropped 4 bases and J dropped 4 bases, with 19 bases sitting between them. The CDR3 sequence: CAWMPGISLGYGYTF. As DNA, the CDR3 is TGTGCCTGGATGCCAGGTATTTCTCTCGGCTATGGCTACACCTTC. Using reference TRBV30 and TRBJ1-2 for the parts outside the CDR3, the full variable domain is SQTIHQWPATLVQPVGSPLSLECTVEGTSNPNLYWYRQAAGRGLQLLFYSVGIGQISSEVPQNLSASRPQDRQFILSSKKLLLSDSGFYLCAWMPGISLGYGYTFGSGTRLTVV.

This clone was detected only once. DNA for the CDR3: TGTGCCACCCATCAAGGGGCCCAGTACTTC. This translates into CATHQGAQYF. The chain has TRBV6-5 and TRBJ2-5; a weak D match, TRBD1 (5 bases). CDR1 is MNHEY, CDR2 SVGAGI, per germline. The ends were cut back, 10 bases at V and 9 bases at J, with 12 bases in the middle. The CDR3 extends over 10 amino acids.

There are a few counts of this clone. The V and J genes are TRBV28 and TRBJ1-2; D is unclear. Trimming took off 6 bases at V and 3 bases at J, with 29 bases between the two ends. Germline V gene sequence: CDR1 MDHEN, CDR2 SYDVKM. The CDR3 consists of 19 residues. The CDR3 loop reads CASRKPRGTGISTYYGYTF. CDR3 nucleotide sequence: TGTGCCAGCAGGAAACCCCGCGGCACCGGGATCTCAACTTACTATGGCTACACCTTC.

The genes are TRBV2 and TRBJ2-1, with D possibly TRBD1 on 5 matching bases. Germline V gene data show CDR1 as SNHLY and CDR2 as FYNNEI. Trimming cost V 3 bases and J 7 bases, with 13 bases left between them. This CDR3 spans 14 amino acids. The CDR3 spells CASSDWTTINEQFF. CDR3 sequence (DNA): TGTGCCAGCAGTGATTGGACAACGATAAATGAGCAGTTCTTC. Full variable domain (rest looked up from reference TRBV2 and TRBJ2-1): EPEVTQTPSHQVTQMGQEVILRCVPISNHLYFYWYRQILGQKVEFLVSFYNNEISEKSEIFDDQFSVERPDGSNFTLKIRSTKLEDSAMYFCASSDWTTINEQFFGPGTRLTVL.

The chain uses TRBV15 and TRBJ2-5, with D tentatively TRBD1 or TRBD2 (7 bases each). The CDR3 length is 14 residues. Trimming removed 4 bases from V and 5 bases from J, with 14 bases in between. CDR1 and CDR2 (germline): LNHNV, YYDKDF (reference sequence). CDR3 DNA sequence: TGTGCCACCAGCACCAGGGGGGGGACGGAGACCCAGTACTTC. This codes for CATSTRGGTETQYF.

The chain couples TRBV2 to TRBJ1-4; 11 nucleotides agree with TRBD1. The germline V gene encodes CDR1 SNHLY and CDR2 FYNNEI. This CDR3 has 15 amino acids. V lost 4 bases to trimming and J lost 5 bases; unmatched junction nucleotides: 3. In nucleotides, the CDR3 is TGTGCCAGCAGTGCCCGGACAGGGGGCAATGAAAAACTGTTTTTT. This gives the protein CASSARTGGNEKLFF.

The chain joins TRBV7-9 to TRBJ2-5; 10 bases are a match to TRBD1. This CDR3 spans 17 amino acids. CDR1 SEHNR and CDR2 FQNEAQ come from the germline V gene (reference sequence). With V trimmed by 5 bases and J by 6 bases, 15 bases remained unmatched. The CDR3 region is CASSTTRGQGIGKTQYF. CDR3 in DNA: TGTGCCAGCAGCACAACCAGGGGACAGGGGATTGGAAAGACCCAGTACTTC.

The chain recombines TRBV6-5 with TRBJ1-2; maybe TRBD1 (6 bases). Germline assignment: CDR1 MNHEY and CDR2 SVGAGI. This CDR3 region has 13 residues. Trimming pared 6 bases from V and 8 bases from J, leaving 16 bases between. CDR3 sequence reads: CASSQTKQGGYTF. CDR3 sequence (DNA): TGTGCCAGCAGCCAGACTAAACAGGGCGGCTACACCTTC.

The genes are TRBV30 and TRBJ2-2, with TRBD2 matching 9 bases. The CDR3 length is 18 residues. The germline gives CDR1 GTSNPN, CDR2 SVGIG (reference sequence). V was clipped by 0 bases and J by 8 bases; unmatched bases: 16. The CDR3 here is CAWSVRSWRGGPSGELFF. CDR3 coding DNA: TGTGCCTGGAGTGTACGTTCCTGGCGGGGGGGCCCATCGGGGGAGCTGTTTTTT.

V is TRBV5-5 and J is TRBJ2-7, with D unresolved. The CDR3 spans 12 residues. Germline CDR1 and CDR2: SGHKS and YYEKEE (reference sequence). The V and J ends lost 4 bases and 5 bases respectively, with 10 bases between them. CDR3 in DNA: TGTGCCAGCAGCCACTTGAGTGACGAGCAGTACTTC. Protein: CASSHLSDEQYF.

This chain uses TRBV4-1 with TRBJ2-2; D may be TRBD1 or TRBD2 (5 bases each). V was pared by 3 bases and J by 2 bases, with 13 bases between. The CDR3 is made up of 16 amino acids. Germline-derived CDR1 and CDR2 are MGHRA and YSYEKL. CDR3 loop: CASSHYPGPNTGELFF. The CDR3, as DNA: TGCGCCAGCAGCCATTATCCGGGACCAAACACCGGGGAGCTGTTTTTT.

V usage is TRBV12-5 and J usage is TRBJ2-5; 9 bases match TRBD1. The CDR3 consists of 14 residues. With 5 bases clipped from V and 4 bases from J, the junction kept 5 bases outside the gene matches. The germline V gene encodes CDR1 LGHNT and CDR2 FRNRAP. As DNA, the CDR3 is TGTGCTAGTGGTGCAGGGACAGGGACAGAGACCCAGTACTTC. Its translation is CASGAGTGTETQYF.

This chain joins TRBV7-6 and TRBJ2-6; D tentatively fits TRBD1 or TRBD2 (5 bases each). V lost 2 bases, J lost 0 bases, and 17 bases lay in between. The CDR3 length is 19 residues. CDR1 is SGHVS, CDR2 FNYEAQ, per germline. CDR3 amino acids: CASSLRAGTASSGANVLTF. In DNA, the CDR3 is TGTGCCAGCAGCTTACGAGCCGGGACGGCGAGCTCTGGGGCCAACGTCCTGACTTTC.

The rearrangement uses TRBV4-1 and TRBJ2-3; D perhaps matches TRBD2 (5 bases). From germline, CDR1 is MGHRA and CDR2 YSYEKL. CDR3 length: 16 amino acids. Trimming took 2 bases from V and 3 from J, leaving 15 bases between them. As DNA, the CDR3 is TGCGCCAGCAGCCAAAATCGGGGATGGGCGACAGATACGCAGTATTTT. It yields the protein CASSQNRGWATDTQYF.